This T cell receptor (beta chain) was identified in a study of early T cells in non-severe SARS-CoV-2 infection. Background on the study: Chains from this unsorted whole-blood bulk RNA could not be paired.

This clonotype has a count of ten or more. Unmatched junction bases numbered 6, after V lost 3 bases and J lost 2 bases. This CDR3 is 16 amino acids long. Germline V gene data show CDR1 as SGHTA and CDR2 as FQGNSA. Each single cDNA molecule received a unique molecular identifier. Using its own MiXCR run on the 5' RACE reads, TCRdb lists one record per CDR3 protein. This table has around 67,000 distinct CDR3 sequences, 12% appearing once. V gene TRBV7-2 combines with J gene TRBJ2-3, with TRBD2 identical over 9 bases. This sequence originates from an adult who was a healthcare worker with PCR-confirmed SARS-CoV-2 infection or an uninfected control (not recorded which). The sequencing input was whole blood. CDR3 sequence: CASSLGAGGYTDTQYF. The DNA for the CDR3 is TGTGCCAGCAGCTTGGGAGCGGGGGGTTACACAGATACGCAGTATTTT.